The 23 T cell receptor beta chains below were found in one sample sequenced in a study of T cells after yellow fever vaccination. TCRdb redid the calling of the 5' RACE reads with MiXCR, one entry per CDR3 protein. The sample holds 60,000 or so distinct CDR3 sequences, approximately 6.9% seen once. The source was CD8+ T cells sorted from PBMCs, collected on the day of the first yellow fever vaccination. The receptors originated from a man younger than 35 who received the YFV17D yellow fever vaccine.

The J gene is TRBJ2-7, the V gene TRBV27, with a possible D match to TRBD1 (6 bases). Germline V gene data show CDR1 as MNHEY and CDR2 as SMNVEV (reference sequence). This CDR3 has 13 amino acids. Deletions cut 4 bases from V and 3 bases from J, with 10 bases between. CDR3 sequence (DNA): TGTGCCAGCAGTTCCACAGGGTTCTACGAGCAGTACTTC. Translating gives CASSSTGFYEQYF.

This clonotype appeared many times. The V and J genes are TRBV20-1 and TRBJ1-2; D gene ambiguous. The length of the CDR3 is 15 residues. With 2 bases removed from V and 1 base from J, the gap between germline ends came to 14 bases. From germline, CDR1 is DFQATT and CDR2 SNEGSKA (reference sequence). CDR3 DNA sequence: TGCAGTGCTAGATCCACAAAGGAGGGTAACTATGGCTACACCTTC. It codes for CSARSTKEGNYGYTF.

This clonotype has ten or more counts. The chain employs TRBV7-9 and TRBJ2-5; 8 bases map to TRBD1. Trimming at V came to 6 bases and at J to 2 bases, leaving 5 bases not matched to a gene. Germline V gives CDR1 SEHNR, CDR2 FQNEAQ (reference sequence). CDR3 length equals 14 residues. The CDR3 spells CASRRGTGQETQYF. The CDR3 bases are TGTGCCAGCAGACGAGGGACAGGTCAAGAGACCCAGTACTTC.

This clonotype was picked up a small number of times. This chain links TRBV18 with TRBJ1-2, with D possibly being TRBD1 (6 bases). V lost 0 bases and J lost 1, with 9 bases in between. Germline loops: CDR1 KGHSH, CDR2 LQKENI. CDR3 length equals 15 residues. In DNA, the CDR3 is TGTGCCAGCTCACCACCCCGGGGGCTTAACTATGGCTACACCTTC. Protein product: CASSPPRGLNYGYTF.

The V call is TRBV7-6, the J call TRBJ2-7; no reliable D call. Looked up from germline, CDR1 is SGHVS and CDR2 is FNYEAQ. Trimming stripped 1 base from V and 2 bases from J, with 12 bases between. CDR3 length equals 15 residues. The DNA of the CDR3 is TGTGCCAGCAGCTTAGGCAGTCTCAGTACCTACGAGCAGTACTTC. This sequence encodes CASSLGSLSTYEQYF.

The chain couples TRBV3-1 to TRBJ1-6; D unresolved. CDR1 is LGHDT, CDR2 YNNKEL, per germline (reference sequence). CDR3 length: 16 amino acids. V dropped 4 bases and J dropped 6 bases, with 16 bases sitting between them. CDR3 nucleotide sequence: TGTGCCAGCAGCCGTGCCGGGCCTATGGGTAATTCACCCCTCCACTTT. Amino acid sequence: CASSRAGPMGNSPLHF.

About this clonotype: With a much larger clone just one base away, this may be a read error. The rearrangement uses TRBV4-1 and TRBJ1-1; possibly TRBD1 for D (6 bases). Germline lookup yields CDR1 MGHRA and CDR2 YSYEKL. The CDR3 length is 14 residues. Here the CDR3 reads CASSSNDGDTEALF. Written as DNA, the CDR3 is TGCGCCAGCAGCTCGAACGATGGGGACACTGAAGCTCTCTTT.

This clonotype has only a few counts. This chain connects TRBV12-3 or TRBV12-4 to TRBJ2-7; 7 bases map to TRBD2. V dropped 3 bases and J dropped 4; count of bases not matched to a gene: 6. This CDR3 is 14 amino acids long. CDR3 coding DNA: TGTGCCAGCAGTTTCGGACTAGTAACGTACGAGCAGTACTTC. Residues: CASSFGLVTYEQYF.

This clonotype has at least ten counts. This chain connects TRBV27 to TRBJ2-1, with D possibly called TRBD1 or TRBD2 (6 bases each). Deletions cut 5 bases from V and 8 bases from J, with 16 bases between. The germline CDR1 and CDR2 sequences are MNHEY and SMNVEV (reference sequence). CDR3 size: 14 residues. The CDR3, as DNA: TGTGCCAGCAGTCCGTCCGGGGGCATCCATGAGCAGTTCTTC. It translates to CASSPSGGIHEQFF.

This clonotype was counted at least ten times. The V and J genes are TRBV29-1 and TRBJ2-1, with TRBD1 matching over 8 bases. There are 14 residues in the CDR3. After removal of 4 bases from V and 3 bases from J, the junction contained 5 bases not matched to a gene. Germline V gene lookup returns CDR1 SQVTM and CDR2 ANQGSEA. The CDR3, as DNA: TGCAGCGTTGTGGGACAGGTCGTCTACAATGAGCAGTTCTTC. Amino acid sequence: CSVVGQVVYNEQFF.

The chain couples TRBV5-1 to TRBJ1-2; perhaps TRBD1 as D (6 bases). Trimming stripped 2 bases from V and 8 bases from J, with 13 bases between. The CDR3 sequence is 13 residues long. Germline V gene sequence: CDR1 SGHRS, CDR2 YFSETQ. This chain's CDR3 is CASSFGQGLGYTF. CDR3 sequence (DNA): TGCGCCAGCAGCTTTGGGCAGGGGCTCGGCTACACCTTC.

This clonotype showed up many times. The J gene is TRBJ2-7, the V gene TRBV4-3; TRBD2 agrees at 8 bases. CDR3 size: 18 residues. J lost 0 bases, V lost 0 bases, and 10 bases had no gene match. CDR1 is LGHNA, CDR2 YSLEER, per germline. The CDR3 bases are TGCGCCAGCAGCCAAGAGTTAGCGGGGAATAGCGTCTCCTACGAGCAGTACTTC. It is translated as CASSQELAGNSVSYEQYF.

This clonotype was seen more than once but under ten times. The V gene is TRBV2, the J gene TRBJ2-5; D possibly matches TRBD1 or TRBD2 (5 bases each). V was pared by 7 bases and J by 1 base, with 10 bases between. Germline CDR1 reads SNHLY; CDR2 reads FYNNEI. There are 13 residues in the CDR3. The CDR3 DNA reads TGTGCCAGCATGGGACCAATCCAAGAGACCCAGTACTTC. Protein product: CASMGPIQETQYF. Looking up the rest from reference TRBV2 and TRBJ2-5 gives the full variable domain: EPEVTQTPSHQVTQMGQEVILRCVPISNHLYFYWYRQILGQKVEFLVSFYNNEISEKSEIFDDQFSVERPDGSNFTLKIRSTKLEDSAMYFCASMGPIQETQYFGPGTRLLVL.

There are many counts of this clonotype. The V gene is TRBV28, the J gene TRBJ2-7; 8 nucleotides agree with TRBD1. CDR1 and CDR2 (germline): MDHEN, SYDVKM. V lost 6 bases to trimming and J lost 4 bases; unmatched junction nucleotides: 8. This CDR3 region has 14 residues. CDR3 residues: CASSPQGDGYEQYV. The CDR3 DNA reads as TGTGCCAGCAGCCCACAGGGGGATGGGTACGAGCAGTACGTC.

The chain employs TRBV28 and TRBJ1-2; weak D call: TRBD1 (6 bases). The CDR3 totals 16 residues. The ends were cut back, 1 base at V and 2 bases at J, with 14 bases in the middle. Germline CDR1 reads MDHEN; CDR2 reads SYDVKM. CDR3 in DNA: TGTGCCAGCAGTTTATTTTCCCGGGACACCAACTATGGCTACACCTTC. It translates to CASSLFSRDTNYGYTF.

This clonotype was counted many times. V and J are TRBV28 and TRBJ2-6; D is unresolved. With 1 base removed from V and 2 bases from J, the gap between germline ends came to 9 bases. The CDR3 sequence is 16 residues long. Per germline, CDR1 MDHEN and CDR2 SYDVKM. This CDR3 reads CASSLLGVTGANVLTF. DNA for the CDR3: TGTGCCAGCAGTTTATTAGGTGTTACTGGGGCCAACGTCCTGACTTTC.

There are a few counts of this clonotype. The chain links TRBV9 to TRBJ2-5, with 7 bases that match TRBD2. From germline, CDR1 is SGDLS and CDR2 YYNGEE. The CDR3 spans 17 residues. V shed 4 bases, J shed 4 bases, and the junction held 16 bases outside the gene matches. Written as DNA, the CDR3 is TGTGCCAGCAGCACCCAAAGTGGGGAGGGAGGCTCAGAGACCCAGTACTTC. Translating it yields CASSTQSGEGGSETQYF.

This clonotype has just a few counts. The rearrangement joins TRBV6-5 to TRBJ1-2; 7 bases agree with TRBD1. Germline V gene data show CDR1 as MNHEY and CDR2 as SVGAGI. V was pared by 0 bases and J by 6 bases, with 7 bases of the junction left unmatched. This CDR3 is 15 amino acids long. For the CDR3, the DNA is TGTGCCAGCAGTTACTCGAACAGGGGCAAAGATGGCTACACCTTC. Its translation: CASSYSNRGKDGYTF.

Only a few counts were recorded for this clonotype. The chain carries TRBV13 and TRBJ2-5, with TRBD1 as a possible D gene (6 bases). With 5 bases removed from V and 3 bases from J, the gap between germline ends came to 10 bases. CDR1 and CDR2 (germline): PRHDT, FYEKMQ (reference sequence). The CDR3 has 13 amino acids. The CDR3 nucleotides read TGTGCCAGCAGCCGGGACATTGAAGAGACCCAGTACTTC. Translation gives CASSRDIEETQYF.

The genes are TRBV5-1 and TRBJ2-2, with D tentatively TRBD2 (6 bases). The V and J ends lost 0 bases and 0 bases respectively, with 6 bases between them. This CDR3 spans 15 amino acids. Germline lookup yields CDR1 SGHRS and CDR2 YFSETQ. The DNA for the CDR3 is TGCGCCAGCAGCTTGGGACTAGCGAACACCGGGGAGCTGTTTTTT. This sequence encodes CASSLGLANTGELFF.

This clonotype was recorded only once. This chain connects TRBV11-1 to TRBJ2-1; possibly TRBD1 for D (6 bases). Germline assignment: CDR1 SGHAT and CDR2 FQDESV (reference sequence). Trimming removed 4 bases at V and 2 bases at J, with 12 bases between. CDR3 length: 15 residues. CDR3 sequence (DNA): TGTGCCAGCAGCTCCTGGCAGGGGCCCTACAATGAGCAGTTCTTC. This sequence encodes CASSSWQGPYNEQFF. Full variable domain (outside the CDR3, taken from reference TRBV11-1 and TRBJ2-1): EAEVAQSPRYKITEKSQAVAFWCDPISGHATLYWYRQILGQGPELLVQFQDESVVDDSQLPKDRFSAERLKGVDSTLKIQPAELGDSAMYLCASSSWQGPYNEQFFGPGTRLTVL.

The sample holds many counts of this clonotype. The chain has TRBV4-1 and TRBJ2-1; TRBD2 might be the D (6 bases). The CDR3 extends over 15 amino acids. The germline V gene has CDR1 MGHRA and CDR2 YSYEKL. Trimming removed 0 bases at V and 7 bases at J, with 13 bases between. As DNA, the CDR3 is TGCGCCAGCAGCCAAGAGGTGAGCGGGCAAAATGAGCAGTTCTTC. It translates to CASSQEVSGQNEQFF.

This clonotype has more than one count but fewer than ten. The chain carries TRBV19 and TRBJ2-1; D is perhaps TRBD1 or TRBD2 (5 bases each). This CDR3 is 15 amino acids long. The V end was cut by 3 bases, the J end by 6 bases, with 15 bases between. Germline lookup yields CDR1 LNHDA and CDR2 SQIVND (reference sequence). The CDR3 nucleotides are TGTGCCAGTAGTATGAGGGACCCTCCAGGCAATGAGCAGTTCTTC. Translated: CASSMRDPPGNEQFF.